This T cell receptor beta chain comes out of a study of post-analysis software for immune sequencing data (dated by TCRdb to 2015 to 2017). About the study as a whole: The recorded disease courses included relapsing-remitting, secondary progressive and progressive-relapsing multiple sclerosis, and some patients had no subtype annotation. Patient repertoires were compared against ten to eleven previously published healthy control repertoires from donors aged roughly 6 to 28 years. A subset of samples was prepared in parallel using single-end sample barcoding, then pooled and co-amplified after Illumina adapter ligation. Findings and caveats that apply to the study as a whole: Compared with controls, multiple sclerosis patients had significantly lower normalized Chao1 diversity, a finding suggesting substantial peripheral T-cell clonal expansion. Direct clustering with F measure showed strong co-clustering of samples prepared in the same batch, prompting a batch-effect correction. The control group was slightly older than the multiple sclerosis patient group. Patients showed significantly higher frequencies than controls for roughly five TRBV segments, among them TRBV5-6, TRBV5-1 and TRBV20-1.

Only a few counts were recorded for this clonotype. The antigen it binds to is not known. No base qualities exist here, and no much larger clone lies one base off it. The library relied on PCR. Data came from an Illumina HiSeq 2500. To reduce PCR and sequencing biases, unique molecular identifiers were built into the TCR beta cDNA libraries. Per 1 to 10 million input T cells, roughly 500,000 cDNA molecules were obtained, such that each molecule approximated one T cell. The same protocol used for the earlier healthy control dataset was applied to prepare and sequence the patient libraries. Within a given batch, samples were prepared together, multiplexed and sequenced on the same HiSeq lane. The paper's processing steps were these. MIGEC handled the raw barcoded reads, throwing out single-read molecular identifier groups before consensus assembly and CDR3 extraction. VDJtools was used for post-analysis of the clonotype tables, and diversity was normalized by down-sampling every dataset to the size of the smallest sample. To correct batch-related cross-sample contamination, repertoire overlap clustering matched CDR3 amino acid sequences but not nucleotide sequences. TCRdb reran the public reads through fastp at Q25 and MiXCR, keeping productive beta chains. Merged by CDR3 protein, the rows form single entries marked with the most common genes and DNA. The V and J calls shown here were made by TCRdb, not taken from the authors' results. In all, the sample holds hundreds of thousands of distinct CDR3 sequences, and approximately 59% of those were seen once. Together, the top ten hold around 11% of the sample.

Here V drops 6 bases and J drops 5 bases, and the junction holds 7 bases not matched to any gene. The CDR3 holds 14 amino acids from the cysteine to the phenylalanine. Only CDR3 DNA remains: 42 bases, in frame from the first base. CDR1 and CDR2, looked up from the germline V gene, are SQVTM and ANQGSEA. To demonstrate the VDJtools post-analysis software, TCR beta repertoires were profiled from the peripheral blood of more than ten young patients with multiple sclerosis. The multiple sclerosis patients were children and adolescents between roughly 6 and 16 years of age. The sequence links TRBV29-1 to TRBJ2-4; the central 10 bases match TRBD2. The specimen sequenced was blood. This sequence was found in a girl aged 2-9 years with multiple sclerosis. Here is the DNA: TGCAGCGTGGGGCTAGCGGGAGCGGAAAACATTCAGTACTTC. The resulting protein is CSVGLAGAENIQYF.